These T cell receptor beta chains were read from a single sample in a study of T cell repertoires in cytomegalovirus infection. TCRdb independently ran MiXCR on the reads; one entry per CDR3 protein. The sample includes about 310,000 distinct CDR3 sequences, approximately 25% seen only once; the top ten take roughly 13%. Their antigen targets remain unknown. Here the sequenced sample was cultured PBMCs, taken from culture after CMV antigen stimulation. These receptors all stem from a human donor in good health (CMV status not recorded). Some clones in this sample may be carry-over from other donors' samples. Each CDR3 is given with its conserved first and last residue. The D gene is left open where the match is weak. Expanded clones get a size class; other rows say once, few or many, or leave the size out.

d_call clone_size j_call v_call cdr3_nt cdr3_aa
NA NA TRBJ1-1 TRBV10-3 TGTGCCATCAGTGGATCAGGAAAGTCTGAAGCTTTCTTT CAISGSGKSEAFF
NA NA TRBJ2-3 TRBV20-1 TGCAGTGCCAAGGACCCACCGACGCCAGATACGCAGTATTTT CSAKDPPTPDTQYF
TRBD2 NA TRBJ2-7 TRBV27 TGTGCCAGCGGCCTAGGGACTAGCGGGACCTACGAGCAGTACTTC CASGLGTSGTYEQYF
NA once TRBJ1-1 TRBV29-1 TGCAGCGTTGGGACGGATAACACTGAAGCTTTCTTT CSVGTDNTEAFF
NA NA TRBJ2-2 TRBV19 TGTGCCAGTAGTTTCTTCAGGGGGGCGAACACCGGGGAGCTGTTTTTT CASSFFRGANTGELFF
TRBD2 NA TRBJ2-5 TRBV15 TGTGCCACCAGACTAGCGGACCAAGAGACCCAGTACTTC CATRLADQETQYF
NA many TRBJ2-2 TRBV14 TGTGCCAGCAGCCAAATCTGGGACAAGAACACCGGGGAGCTGTTTTTT CASSQIWDKNTGELFF
NA few TRBJ2-7 TRBV29-1 TGCAGCGTTGAAGACCCTATAAAATACGAGCAGTACTTC CSVEDPIKYEQYF
NA many TRBJ1-5 TRBV7-6 TGTGCCAGCAGCCGGGGGTATAGCAATCAGCCCCAGCATTTT CASSRGYSNQPQHF
NA NA TRBJ1-2 TRBV7-9 TGTGCCAGCAGCCCAGGGTCTCAAGCTAACTATGGCTACACCTTC CASSPGSQANYGYTF
NA few TRBJ2-7 TRBV7-6 TGTGCCAGCAGCTCCTCTCCCGGGGAGCAGTACTTC CASSSSPGEQYF
NA NA TRBJ2-1 TRBV30 TGTGCCTGGAGTGTGTGGCAAAGCTCCTACAATGAGCAGTTCTTC CAWSVWQSSYNEQFF
NA once TRBJ2-7 TRBV5-1 TGCGCCAGCAGCTTGGCAACAGACTACTACGAGCAGTACTTC CASSLATDYYEQYF
NA many TRBJ2-2 TRBV7-9 TGTGCCAGCAGCTTAGTCTCCGGACGGGAGGGGGAGCTGTTTTTT CASSLVSGREGELFF
NA many TRBJ2-5 TRBV7-6 TGTGCCAGCAGCAGACTGGCGGGTGGGGAGACCCAGTACTTC CASSRLAGGETQYF
NA many TRBJ2-5 TRBV28 TGTGCCAGCAGCCTAACAGGGCCCAGGGAGACCCAGTACTTC CASSLTGPRETQYF
NA many TRBJ2-2 TRBV7-2 TGTGCCAGCAGAACTTCTGGAAACACCGGGGAGCTGTTTTTT CASRTSGNTGELFF
NA NA TRBJ2-3 TRBV20-1 TGCAGTGCTATAGGGACTGGCACAGATACGCAGTATTTT CSAIGTGTDTQYF
TRBD1 NA TRBJ2-1 TRBV29-1 TGCAGCGTCCGGGACAGGGGCTACAATGAGCAGTTCTTC CSVRDRGYNEQFF
TRBD2 NA TRBJ2-1 TRBV12-3/TRBV12-4 TGTGCCAGCAGTCTAGAGACTAGCGGACCCTACAATGAGCAGTTCTTC CASSLETSGPYNEQFF
NA NA TRBJ2-2 TRBV19 TGTGCCAGTAGTATACCGGGACTTTCTCTTTTT CASSIPGLSLF